The 21 T cell receptor beta chains presented below share a single source sample, sequenced in a study of T-cell memory formation after mild COVID-19 (TCRdb year 2021). The protocol used for the library was 5' RACE. TCRdb shows the sequencer as Illumina NovaSeq 6000. The raw public data were reprocessed by TCRdb itself: fastp quality trimming at Q25, MiXCR clonotype calling, in-frame beta chains only. Merged by CDR3 protein, the rows form single entries marked with the most common genes and DNA. This sample holds 6,500 to 9,000 distinct CDR3 sequences; 31% were observed only once. Jointly, the top ten make up roughly 55% of the sample. Source material: PBMCs or a T cell subset sorted from them (not recorded which). The source is an adult woman who had mild COVID-19 (a few samples of this study predate the infection). The sample titles of this study are shuffled in the database, so cell type and time point are left out; the donor was told from shared clones.

This clonotype was seen many times. The chain uses TRBV6-5 and TRBJ2-1; D may be TRBD1 or TRBD2 (5 bases each). Germline lookup yields CDR1 MNHEY and CDR2 SVGAGI. V lost 4 bases and J lost 7, with 11 bases in between. The CDR3 length is 13 residues. CDR3 amino acids: CASSWGIRNEQFF. The CDR3 DNA reads as TGTGCCAGCAGTTGGGGGATTAGGAATGAGCAGTTCTTC.

The V and J genes are TRBV7-2 and TRBJ2-5, with 8 bases aligning to TRBD2. With V trimmed by 3 bases and J by 5 bases, 5 bases remained unmatched. CDR1 is SGHTA, CDR2 FQGNSA, per germline. The CDR3 contains 14 residues. The CDR3 region is CASSFGGGSETQYF. The CDR3 DNA reads as TGTGCCAGCAGCTTCGGCGGGGGGAGTGAGACCCAGTACTTC. Filled out from reference TRBV7-2 and TRBJ2-5, the complete variable domain reads GAGVSQSPSNKVTEKGKDVELRCDPISGHTALYWYRQSLGQGLEFLIYFQGNSAPDKSGLPSDRFSAERTGGSVSTLTIQRTQQEDSAVYLCASSFGGGSETQYFGPGTRLLVL.

This clonotype was detected ten times or more. The chain couples TRBV5-1 to TRBJ2-6; D possibly corresponds to TRBD1 (5 bases). Looked up from germline, CDR1 is SGHRS and CDR2 is YFSETQ. V lost 2 bases, J lost 2 bases, and 8 bases lay in between. The CDR3 loop spans 15 amino acids. The CDR3 DNA is TGCGCCAGCAGCTTTAGGGGAACTGGGGCCAACGTCCTGACTTTC. Translating gives CASSFRGTGANVLTF.

In its sample, this clonotype was seen many times. The J gene is TRBJ2-5, the V gene TRBV20-1, with D possibly TRBD2 on 6 matching bases. Germline V lookup: CDR1 DFQATT, CDR2 SNEGSKA (reference sequence). There are 14 residues in the CDR3. With 1 base removed from V and 0 bases from J, the gap between germline ends came to 9 bases. The CDR3 protein is CSARVGGHQETQYF. The CDR3 coding sequence is TGCAGTGCTAGAGTGGGGGGACACCAAGAGACCCAGTACTTC.

This clonotype is classed as medium-sized. V usage is TRBV7-9 and J usage is TRBJ2-1, with no clear D. Germline V gene data show CDR1 as SEHNR and CDR2 as FQNEAQ (reference sequence). V lost 5 bases to trimming and J lost 5 bases, with 10 bases between them. This CDR3 region has 13 residues. The CDR3 is CASSPWTDNEQFF. The DNA of the CDR3 is TGTGCCAGCAGCCCCTGGACGGACAATGAGCAGTTCTTC.

This clonotype has at least ten counts. The rearrangement links TRBV7-9 to TRBJ2-7, with TRBD1 matching over 10 bases. This CDR3 spans 15 amino acids. Germline-derived CDR1 and CDR2 are SEHNR and FQNEAQ (reference sequence). V was clipped by 3 bases and J by 3 bases; unmatched bases: 5. Here the CDR3 reads CASSLGWDRGYEQYF. Here the CDR3 DNA reads TGTGCCAGCAGCTTGGGTTGGGACAGGGGCTACGAGCAGTACTTC.

This clonotype was counted many times. V usage is TRBV14 and J usage is TRBJ2-7, with unresolved D. Per germline, CDR1 SGHDN and CDR2 FVKESK. The V gene lost 4 bases and the J gene lost 3 bases, with 25 bases spanning the gap. The CDR3 covers 18 residues. The CDR3 region is CASSPKYPRGRRLYEQYF. CDR3 DNA: TGTGCCAGCAGCCCCAAATACCCCCGTGGCCGGAGACTCTACGAGCAGTACTTC. Drawing the rest from reference TRBV14 and TRBJ2-7, the complete variable domain is EAGVTQFPSHSVIEKGQTVTLRCDPISGHDNLYWYRRVMGKEIKFLLHFVKESKQDESGMPNNRFLAERTGGTYSTLKVQPAELEDSGVYFCASSPKYPRGRRLYEQYFGPGTRLTVT.

The table lists this clonotype with many counts. The chain joins TRBV29-1 to TRBJ1-2, with TRBD1 matching 7 bases. Germline assignment: CDR1 SQVTM and CDR2 ANQGSEA. V was clipped by 7 bases and J by 3 bases; unmatched bases: 14. This CDR3 region has 15 residues. In DNA form, the CDR3 reads TGCAGCGCCAGATTTTACCGGGACAGAGACTATGGCTACACCTTC. This gives the protein CSARFYRDRDYGYTF.

By share, this clonotype counts as medium-sized. The chain recombines TRBV21-1 with TRBJ2-5. TRBV21-1 is shown as a pseudogene. The CDR3 covers 12 residues. CDR3 coding DNA: TGTGCCAGCAGCCTATGTCAAGAGACCCAGTACTTC. Its protein product is CASSLCQETQYF.

In regard to this clonotype: The junction shows a germline mismatch at one end, possibly a read error. The chain uses TRBV7-7 and TRBJ2-1; the D is unclear. This CDR3 has 15 amino acids. Per germline, CDR1 SSHAT and CDR2 FNYEAQ (reference sequence). The CDR3, as DNA: TGTGCTAGCAGCCCCCGCCTGGCCTCCTACAATGAGCAGTTCTTC. Protein: CASSPRLASYNEQFF.

This clonotype counts as medium-sized. The chain joins TRBV7-2 to TRBJ2-1, with 15 nucleotides matching TRBD2. The germline V gene has CDR1 SGHTA and CDR2 FQGNSA. Trimming took 5 bases from V and 2 from J; bases not matched to a gene: 4. This CDR3 comprises 17 residues. The CDR3 DNA follows: TGTGCCAGCAGCAAGGGACTAGCGGGAGGTCCCTACAATGAGCAGTTCTTC. Translated: CASSKGLAGGPYNEQFF.

This clonotype was counted many times. This sequence joins TRBV24-1 and TRBJ2-5; the D gene is possibly TRBD2 (6 bases). V was clipped by 3 bases and J by 2 bases, with 12 bases between them. The CDR3 loop spans 15 amino acids. The germline V gene has CDR1 KGHDR and CDR2 SFDVKD. The CDR3 spells CATSDGGTEQETQYF. The CDR3 region has the DNA TGTGCCACCAGTGATGGCGGGACGGAACAAGAGACCCAGTACTTC.

This chain joins TRBV9 and TRBJ2-3, with TRBD1 identical over 10 bases. The CDR3 is made up of 16 amino acids. Germline V gene lookup returns CDR1 SGDLS and CDR2 YYNGEE. The V and J ends lost 2 bases and 0 bases, in that order; junction bases with no gene match: 3. CDR3 DNA sequence: TGTGCCAGCAGCGTTAGGACAGGGGGTAGCACAGATACGCAGTATTTT. This codes for CASSVRTGGSTDTQYF.

This clonotype was seen at least ten times. This chain joins TRBV3-1 and TRBJ1-1; no clear D. CDR1 is LGHDT and CDR2 is YNNKEL in the germline V gene (reference sequence). Trimming stripped 1 base from V and 1 base from J, with 7 bases between. The CDR3 sequence is 14 residues long. CDR3 nucleotide sequence: TGTGCCAGCAGCCAAGTTTCCAGGAACACTGAAGCTTTCTTT. Encoded protein: CASSQVSRNTEAFF.

Details on this clonotype: This may be a read error, as it is one base from a much larger clone. The CDR3 coding sequence is TGCGCCAGCAGCTACCCGGGGCCCCTCTACACTGAGCAGTTCTTC. This translates into CASSYPGPLYTEQFF. This chain uses TRBV4-1 with TRBJ2-1, with D possibly called TRBD1 or TRBD2 (5 bases each). CDR1 is MGHRA, CDR2 YSYEKL, per germline. The CDR3 runs 15 residues.

This rearrangement joins TRBV12-3 or TRBV12-4 to TRBJ1-2; D gene uncertain. Trimming cost V 4 bases and J 4 bases, with 16 bases left between them. There are 15 residues in the CDR3. CDR3 residues: CASSSPGRGGYGYTF. The CDR3 DNA sequence: TGTGCCAGCAGTTCCCCTGGGCGTGGCGGCTATGGCTACACCTTC.

This clonotype was counted at least ten times. The V gene is TRBV9, the J gene TRBJ2-1; D may be TRBD2 (6 bases). Germline V lookup: CDR1 SGDLS, CDR2 YYNGEE. With 4 bases removed from V and 5 bases from J, the gap between germline ends came to 16 bases. The CDR3 consists of 15 residues. The DNA of the CDR3 is TGTGCCAGCAGCCCGAGCCCGGGACTTGACAATGAGCAGTTCTTC. Translated: CASSPSPGLDNEQFF. Full variable domain (missing parts from reference TRBV9 and TRBJ2-1): DSGVTQTPKHLITATGQRVTLRCSPRSGDLSVYWYQQSLDQGLQFLIQYYNGEERAKGNILERFSAQQFPDLHSELNLSSLELGDSALYFCASSPSPGLDNEQFFGPGTRLTVL.

J is TRBJ1-1 and V is TRBV5-1, with 9 positions matching TRBD1. Germline V lookup: CDR1 SGHRS, CDR2 YFSETQ. V dropped 2 bases and J dropped 4; count of bases not matched to a gene: 12. The CDR3 runs 17 residues. CDR3 DNA sequence: TGCGCCAGCAGCTTCCGGGACAGGGCGGGAGAGGGCACTGAAGCTTTCTTT. This codes for CASSFRDRAGEGTEAFF.

This clonotype occurred many times. This chain links TRBV12-3 or TRBV12-4 with TRBJ2-1; 13 bases fit TRBD2. The CDR3 has 15 residues. The trim removed 6 bases at V and 10 bases at J, leaving 9 bases unmatched. The DNA for the CDR3 is TGTGCCAGCAGCCCGGGACTAGCGGGATCTGGGGAGCAGTTCTTC. Amino acid sequence: CASSPGLAGSGEQFF.

The sample holds many counts of this clonotype. This chain uses TRBV6-6 with TRBJ2-1; no clear D gene. V was shortened by 6 bases and J by 0 bases, with 12 bases between the two germline ends. CDR1 MNHNY and CDR2 SVGAGI come from the germline V gene (reference sequence). The CDR3 runs to 15 residues. CDR3 loop: CASSSPQSSYNEQFF. CDR3 bases: TGTGCCAGCAGCTCCCCCCAGAGCTCCTACAATGAGCAGTTCTTC.

This clonotype occurred many times. The chain employs TRBV19 and TRBJ1-2; 7 bases are a match to TRBD1. Per the germline V gene, CDR1 is LNHDA and CDR2 is SQIVND (reference sequence). Germline trimming cut 0 bases from V and 5 bases from J; bases unmatched to any gene: 9. This CDR3 is 16 amino acids long. The CDR3 is CASSIDLTGSRYGYTF. Written as DNA, the CDR3 is TGTGCCAGTAGTATAGACCTGACAGGGAGTAGATATGGCTACACCTTC. Full variable domain (remainder filled in from reference TRBV19 and TRBJ1-2): DGGITQSPKYLFRKEGQNVTLSCEQNLNHDAMYWYRQDPGQGLRLIYYSQIVNDFQKGDIAEGYSVSREKKESFPLTVTSAQKNPTAFYLCASSIDLTGSRYGYTFGSGTRLTVV.